This T cell receptor beta chain was retrieved from a study of immune heterogeneity within non-small cell lung tumors. Findings and caveats of the study: A significant, moderate positive correlation (R about 0.34) linked local T-cell clonality and tumor mutational burden. High-frequency clones unique to single sites coexisted with identical dominant CDR3 beta clonotypes that recurred across tumor sites within a patient.

This clonotype is medium-sized (0.01 to 0.1%) by share. What it binds is unknown. The CDR3 extends over 11 amino acids. CDR1 and CDR2 (germline): MNHEY, SVGEGT. Trimming took off 7 bases at V and 3 bases at J, with 7 bases between the two ends. TCR beta CDR3 amplification used multiplex PCR with 32 V and 13 J primers. MiXCR was run by TCRdb on the multiplex PCR reads, yielding one entry per CDR3 protein. The table lists some 10,000 distinct CDR3 sequences, roughly 26% of them singletons. Template was bulk tumor genomic DNA, roughly 580 ng per sample. Several biopsies were spaced far apart within each primary tumor and obtained as surgery took place. Patients with untreated, newly diagnosed non-small cell lung cancer underwent curative surgery.

The sequence was obtained from a man aged 50 or older with non-small cell lung cancer. The genes are TRBV6-2 or TRBV6-3 and TRBJ2-7; D is unclear. The sample consisted of lung tumor tissue. The chain's CDR3 is CASTLGYEQYF. In DNA form, the CDR3 reads TGTGCCAGCACCCTAGGCTACGAGCAGTACTTC.